The entry below gives a single TCR beta chain sequence along with its context. There is no known antigen for this receptor. No quality values exist for individual bases; no much larger clone is one base distant. Enrolling through a virtual design, the prospective study's participants ranged in age from roughly 18 to 95 years and lived across roughly 24 United States geographic areas. Cohort assignment in the prospective study relied on participant-reported clinical history from a screening survey and a study questionnaire. In the prospective study, whole blood, serum and a nasopharyngeal or oropharyngeal swab were collected from each participant by mobile phlebotomists. Over a roughly 2-month period, participants in the prospective study had the option of providing additional blood draws and questionnaires. Prospective study blood samples were shipped either frozen or at room temperature before DNA extraction.

The immunoSEQ Assay, a bias-controlled multiplex PCR, was used to amplify TCRbeta CDR3 regions from genomic DNA. In the source study's methods: Nucleated cell counts per sample were estimated from amplification of reference gene primers within the assay. To quantify the absolute abundance of each unique TCRbeta CDR3 rearrangement, sequence reads were collapsed and filtered. Productive Simpson clonality was computed per sample as the square root of Simpson's diversity index over productive rearrangements. This is the immuneACCESS table as TCRdb keeps it, with only in-frame sequences that have V and J called. A part of the clones is gone; compared with another copy, unresolved V genes explain less than half, and the rest is unexplained. Clone size and V and J calls were adopted from that table, with D and trimming inferred from the DNA. Here the sample has a few hundred thousand clones; 70% to 90% occur a single time. The top ten hold roughly 3.8% of the sample.

V and J are truncated by 3 bases and 5 bases respectively, leaving an intervening sequence of 8 bases. Including the terminal cysteine and phenylalanine, the CDR3 comprises 13 residues. The sequence is cut down to CDR3 DNA, 39 bases in frame from base 1. CDR1 and CDR2 were assigned from the germline V gene (reference sequence) as LNHDA and SQIVND. The data are from a study of blood T cell repertoires in COVID-19 (dated by TCRdb to the early 2020s). General notes on the study: Samples from collaborators originated in the United States, Italy and Spain and spanned both the acute and convalescent phases of COVID-19. The material from the prospective study consisted of cDNA or gDNA derived from T cells, B-cell-depleted T cells, or PBMCs. Subjects who had been exposed to COVID-19, were actively infected with it, or had recovered from it provided the deeply sampled blood TCRbeta repertoires that made up the dataset. A freely available public database, intended as a resource for researchers studying the immune response to SARS-CoV-2, is where the repertoires were released. A de-identified subject ID, COVID-19 status, age in years and sex were almost always included in the sample metadata. HLA class I and class II types, where available, came from metadata supplied by the sample provider rather than from assay-based typing. The samples were drawn from the first 160 participants of the ongoing ImmuneRACE study and from more than 1,000 subjects provided by 6 global collaborators.

The research as a whole found: The amount of clinical and demographic metadata varied by source and participant and was provided uncurated.

The specimen sequenced was PBMCs or T cells enriched from blood (not recorded which). The sequence was collected from a woman in her 40s with acute COVID-19. The V and J genes are TRBV19 and TRBJ1-5; a confident D gene designation cannot be given. CDR3 loop: CASSIWRDQPQHF. The sequence in DNA is TGTGCCAGTAGTATCTGGAGAGATCAGCCCCAGCATTTT.